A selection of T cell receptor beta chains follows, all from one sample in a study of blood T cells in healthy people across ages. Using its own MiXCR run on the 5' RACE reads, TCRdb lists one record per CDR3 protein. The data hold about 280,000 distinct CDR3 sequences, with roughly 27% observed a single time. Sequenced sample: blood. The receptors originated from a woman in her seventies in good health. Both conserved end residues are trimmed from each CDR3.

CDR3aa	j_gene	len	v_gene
ASSLQTGPQRATNEKLF	TRBJ1-4	17	TRBV7-9
ASSRSQRDEQY	TRBJ2-7	11	TRBV6-2/TRBV6-3
ASSLGGATKNIQY	TRBJ2-4	13	TRBV5-4
ASSSEVQDTQY	TRBJ2-3	11	TRBV7-3
ASSVDSGYAEAF	TRBJ1-1	12	TRBV5-1
ASSLVPGQGAKETQY	TRBJ2-5	15	TRBV7-8
ASSLFIGALSSYNEQF	TRBJ2-1	16	TRBV5-5
ATSDSGTVSNEQF	TRBJ2-1	13	TRBV24-1
ASSLGRGFDTEAF	TRBJ1-1	13	TRBV7-9
ASSVDGRGPYEQY	TRBJ2-7	13	TRBV9
ASSSFGPFNQPQH	TRBJ1-5	13	TRBV7-2
ASSLDGGGTEAF	TRBJ1-1	12	TRBV7-2
ASSTGHGRSFGKLF	TRBJ1-4	14	TRBV27
ASSYGHSPLH	TRBJ1-6	10	TRBV28
SSAGGVEETQY	TRBJ2-5	11	TRBV20-1
ASSPLGGRVADTQY	TRBJ2-3	14	TRBV7-2
SAGSMGDTQY	TRBJ2-3	10	TRBV20-1
ASSRQPGTGEKLF	TRBJ1-4	13	TRBV7-2
SARPLDQLYNEQF	TRBJ2-1	13	TRBV20-1
ASSLDVRSYEQY	TRBJ2-7	12	TRBV5-1
SARRFDYEQY	NA	10	TRBV20-1
ASRDTGTASSYEQY	TRBJ2-7	14	TRBV6-2/TRBV6-3
ASSSGLAGAGELF	TRBJ2-2	13	TRBV6-6
AGSSDAENTQY	TRBJ2-5	11	TRBV11-2
ATSRTGGVANEKLF	TRBJ1-4	14	TRBV15
SARDLRDRGHQPQH	TRBJ1-5	14	TRBV20-1
ASIGQYYEQY	TRBJ2-7	10	TRBV28
AIVIRGRRETQY	TRBJ2-5	12	TRBV25-1
ASRVERESNEQF	TRBJ2-1	12	TRBV2
ASSSRTRGIQY	TRBJ2-4	11	TRBV3-1
ASRAPQTGVTF	TRBJ2-1	11	TRBV6-2/TRBV6-3
ASSLEGFEQY	TRBJ2-7	10	TRBV7-2
AVRDYAYEQY	TRBJ2-7	10	TRBV6-5
ASSYDRDAKNIQY	TRBJ2-4	13	TRBV6-6
ASSHNEGSGANVLT	TRBJ2-6	14	TRBV4-1
ASSLGPSGRAETQY	TRBJ2-5	14	TRBV5-6
ASTAGLASYEQY	TRBJ2-7	12	TRBV6-5
ASRPGTSENIQY	TRBJ2-4	12	TRBV6-1
ASSLLAGEGWEQF	NA	13	TRBV12-3/TRBV12-4
ASQSAAGELF	TRBJ2-2	10	TRBV12-3/TRBV12-4
ASSVLAGGFAYNEQF	TRBJ2-1	15	TRBV7-2
ASSLAETRETQY	TRBJ2-5	12	TRBV5-6
SATGTSGYEQY	TRBJ2-7	11	TRBV20-1
ASSQAISGNTIY	TRBJ1-3	12	TRBV12-3/TRBV12-4
ASSGWDRVNEKLF	TRBJ1-4	13	TRBV7-9
ASSLASLLTDTQY	TRBJ2-3	13	TRBV5-1
ASIEGYNSPLH	TRBJ1-6	11	TRBV2
SVEQGGEKLF	TRBJ1-4	10	TRBV29-1
ASSLTGTTGELF	TRBJ2-2	12	TRBV5-1
ASSLDASSIGGTQY	TRBJ2-5	14	TRBV11-2
ASSLQGILKNIQY	TRBJ2-4	13	TRBV7-2
ASSSDRLDRGASETQY	TRBJ2-5	16	TRBV7-8
ASSGGTTYEQY	TRBJ2-7	11	TRBV28
ASRHWTGDSQPQH	TRBJ1-5	13	TRBV28